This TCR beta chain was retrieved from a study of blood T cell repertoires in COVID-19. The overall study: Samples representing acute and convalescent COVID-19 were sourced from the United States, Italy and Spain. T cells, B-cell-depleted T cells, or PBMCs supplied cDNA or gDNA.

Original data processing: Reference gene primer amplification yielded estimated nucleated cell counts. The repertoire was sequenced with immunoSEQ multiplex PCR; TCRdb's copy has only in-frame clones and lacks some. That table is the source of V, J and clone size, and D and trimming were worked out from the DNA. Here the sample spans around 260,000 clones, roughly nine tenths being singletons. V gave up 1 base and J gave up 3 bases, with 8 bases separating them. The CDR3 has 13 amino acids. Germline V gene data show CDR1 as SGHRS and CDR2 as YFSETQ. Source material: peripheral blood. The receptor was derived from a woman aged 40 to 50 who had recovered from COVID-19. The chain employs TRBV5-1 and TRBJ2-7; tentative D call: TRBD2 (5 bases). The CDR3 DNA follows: TGCGCCAGCAGCTTGAGCGGTAACTACGAGCAGTACTTC. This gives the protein CASSLSGNYEQYF.